This T cell receptor (beta chain) was retrieved from a study of shared clonotypes between healthy human individuals. The wider study: Researchers assigned three CD4 naive, three CD4 memory, two CD8 naive and one CD8 memory plate to each donor.

This clone appeared a few times. Its target is unknown. This sample includes further DNA sequences coding for the same CDR3. Study conclusions and caveats: Incompleteness in sorted-subset sequencing, despite large depth, was shown by rarefaction. Non-shared clonotypes had lower generation probabilities than those shared by all four donors.

Sequenced by immunoSEQ multiplex PCR; TCRdb stores in-frame clones only, minus some. In the table there are approximately 720,000 clones, approximately 75% of which are singletons. The CDR3 spans 12 residues. Trimming took off 2 bases at V and 8 bases at J, with 9 bases between the two ends. The V gene's germline CDR1 is MDHEN and CDR2 SYDVKM. Caucasian adults residing in Nashville, Tennessee made up all the donors. The V call is TRBV28, the J call TRBJ1-2; TRBD1 is a possible D gene (6 bases). The receptor was derived from a woman in her twenties or thirties in good health. The specimen sequenced was memory CD4+ T cells sorted from blood. Subset here: CD45RA-negative fraction. Written as DNA, the CDR3 is TGTGCCAGCAGTTTACAGGGGAGAGGCTACACCTTC. It is translated as CASSLQGRGYTF.